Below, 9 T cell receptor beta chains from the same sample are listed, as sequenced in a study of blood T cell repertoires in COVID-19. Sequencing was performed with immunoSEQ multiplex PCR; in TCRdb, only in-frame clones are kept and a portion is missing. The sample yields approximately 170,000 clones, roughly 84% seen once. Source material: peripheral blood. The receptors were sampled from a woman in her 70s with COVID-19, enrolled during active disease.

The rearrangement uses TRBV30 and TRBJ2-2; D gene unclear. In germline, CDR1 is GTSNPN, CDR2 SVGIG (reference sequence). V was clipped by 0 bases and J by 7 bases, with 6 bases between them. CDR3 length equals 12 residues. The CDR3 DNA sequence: TGTGCCTGGAGTGTACCGGTCGGGGAGCTGTTTTTT. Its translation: CAWSVPVGELFF.

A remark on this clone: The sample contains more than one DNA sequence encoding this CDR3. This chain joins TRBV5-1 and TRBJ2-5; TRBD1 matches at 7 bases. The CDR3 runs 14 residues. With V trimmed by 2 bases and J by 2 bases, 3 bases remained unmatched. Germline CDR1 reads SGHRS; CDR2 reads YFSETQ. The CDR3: CASSLPGQQETQYF. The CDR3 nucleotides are TGCGCCAGCAGCTTACCGGGACAGCAAGAGACCCAGTACTTC.

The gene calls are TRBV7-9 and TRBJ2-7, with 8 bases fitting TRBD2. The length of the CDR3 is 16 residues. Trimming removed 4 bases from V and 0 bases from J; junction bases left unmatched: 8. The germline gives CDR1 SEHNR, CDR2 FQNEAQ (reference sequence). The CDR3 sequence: CASSSKSGGSSYEQYF. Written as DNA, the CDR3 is TGTGCCAGCAGCTCGAAAAGCGGGGGAAGCTCCTACGAGCAGTACTTC.

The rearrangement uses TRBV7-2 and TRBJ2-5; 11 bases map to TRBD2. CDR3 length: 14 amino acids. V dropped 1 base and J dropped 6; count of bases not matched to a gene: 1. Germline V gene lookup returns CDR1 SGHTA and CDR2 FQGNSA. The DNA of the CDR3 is TGTGCCAGCAGCTTAGGACTAGCGGGACAGACCCAGTACTTC. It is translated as CASSLGLAGQTQYF. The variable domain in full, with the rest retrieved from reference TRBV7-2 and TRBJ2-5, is GAGVSQSPSNKVTEKGKDVELRCDPISGHTALYWYRQSLGQGLEFLIYFQGNSAPDKSGLPSDRFSAERTGGSVSTLTIQRTQQEDSAVYLCASSLGLAGQTQYFGPGTRLLVL.

CDR3 sequence reads: CAFTPGGTPYEQYF. CDR3 nucleotides: TGTGCCTTCACCCCTGGGGGGACCCCCTACGAGCAGTACTTC. This sequence joins TRBV30 and TRBJ2-7; perhaps TRBD2 as D (6 bases). Germline V gene sequence: CDR1 GTSNPN, CDR2 SVGIG (reference sequence). The CDR3 runs 14 residues. Trimming pared 7 bases from V and 2 bases from J, leaving 18 bases between.

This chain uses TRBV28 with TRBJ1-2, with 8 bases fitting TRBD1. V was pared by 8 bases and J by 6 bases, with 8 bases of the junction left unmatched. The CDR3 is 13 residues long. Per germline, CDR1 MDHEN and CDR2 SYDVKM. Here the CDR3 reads CASREDREDGYTF. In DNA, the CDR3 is TGTGCCAGCCGGGAGGACAGGGAGGATGGCTACACCTTC.

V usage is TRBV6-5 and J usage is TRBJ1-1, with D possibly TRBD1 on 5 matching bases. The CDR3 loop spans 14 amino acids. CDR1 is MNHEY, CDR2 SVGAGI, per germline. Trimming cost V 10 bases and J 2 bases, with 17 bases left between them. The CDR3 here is CATSRVGTNTEAFF. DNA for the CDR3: TGTGCCACCTCCCGAGTGGGGACTAACACTGAAGCTTTCTTT.

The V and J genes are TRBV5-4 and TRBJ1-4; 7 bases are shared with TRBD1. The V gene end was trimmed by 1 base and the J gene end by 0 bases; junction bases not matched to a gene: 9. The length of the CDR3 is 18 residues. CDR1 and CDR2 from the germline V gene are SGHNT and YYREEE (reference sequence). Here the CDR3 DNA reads TGTGCCAGCAGCTTGATCCCCGGGACAGCAGCAACTAATGAAAAACTGTTTTTT. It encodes CASSLIPGTAATNEKLFF. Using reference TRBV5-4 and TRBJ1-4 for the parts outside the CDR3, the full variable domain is ETGVTQSPTHLIKTRGQQVTLRCSSQSGHNTVSWYQQALGQGPQFIFQYYREEENGRGNFPPRFSGLQFPNYSSELNVNALELDDSALYLCASSLIPGTAATNEKLFFGSGTQLSVL.

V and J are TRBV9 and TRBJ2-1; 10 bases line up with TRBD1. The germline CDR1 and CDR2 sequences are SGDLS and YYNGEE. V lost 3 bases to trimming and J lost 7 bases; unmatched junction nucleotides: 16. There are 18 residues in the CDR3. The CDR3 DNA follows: TGTGCCAGCAGCGAGCAGGTGGGACAGGGGCCCCCATGGAATGAGCAGTTCTTC. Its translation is CASSEQVGQGPPWNEQFF.